What follows are 15 T cell receptor beta chains derived from one specimen sequenced in a study of OX40 agonist ivuxolimab in advanced cancers. The library came from the immunoSEQ multiplex PCR assay. This immuneACCESS table, as held by TCRdb, lists in-frame sequences with V and J called but not all clones. Of the missing ones, under half trace to an unresolved V gene in checked studies; the others have no known cause. In this sample the table shows about 83,000 clones, under 90% of which occur a single time. The ten largest clones add up to approximately 1.5% of the sample. The source was CD4+ or CD8+ T cells sorted from blood, collected in a trial of the OX40 agonist ivuxolimab. These receptors came from an adult with an advanced solid tumor such as melanoma, head and neck, liver or kidney cancer.

This clone appeared a single time. The CDR3 here is CASSLNTGVNTEAFF. In DNA, the CDR3 is TGTGCCAGCAGCTTAAATACAGGGGTAAACACTGAAGCTTTCTTT. The rearrangement joins TRBV7-3 to TRBJ1-1; 7 bases are shared with TRBD1. With 1 base clipped from V and 2 bases from J, the junction kept 4 bases outside the gene matches. The germline V gene has CDR1 SGHTA and CDR2 FQGTGA. The CDR3 totals 15 residues.

The rearrangement joins TRBV27 to TRBJ1-5; 11 nucleotides match TRBD1. Trimming cost V 5 bases and J 4 bases; bases outside gene matches: 4. Germline V gene data show CDR1 as MNHEY and CDR2 as SMNVEV (reference sequence). The CDR3 sequence is 15 residues long. The CDR3 region has the DNA TGTGCCAGCAGTGTCGGGACAGGGGGTAATCAGCCCCAGCATTTT. This codes for CASSVGTGGNQPQHF.

The chain uses TRBV6-5 and TRBJ1-4, with 9 nucleotides matching TRBD1. This CDR3 is 15 amino acids long. V shed 6 bases, J shed 9 bases, and the junction held 11 bases outside the gene matches. CDR1 and CDR2 from the germline V gene are MNHEY and SVGAGI. The CDR3 DNA sequence: TGTGCCAGCAGGGACCCGGTGGACAGGGGAAAAAAACTGTTTTTT. It encodes CASRDPVDRGKKLFF.

V usage is TRBV5-6 and J usage is TRBJ2-7, with D perhaps TRBD1 (6 bases). The V end lost 0 bases, the J end lost 4 bases, and 23 bases lay between the germline ends. This CDR3 is 18 amino acids long. Germline V gene data show CDR1 as SGHDT and CDR2 as YYEEEE. CDR3 amino acids: CASSLEGRWGPTIYEQYF. The CDR3 DNA sequence: TGTGCCAGCAGCTTGGAGGGTCGGTGGGGGCCCACTATATACGAGCAGTACTTC.

This clone was seen at least ten times. The genes are TRBV5-1 and TRBJ2-3; TRBD2 agrees at 7 bases. Germline trimming cut 4 bases from V and 1 base from J; bases unmatched to any gene: 6. Germline-derived CDR1 and CDR2 are SGHRS and YFSETQ. The CDR3 sequence is 15 residues long. CDR3 residues: CASSRTRGGTDTQYF. The CDR3, as DNA: TGCGCCAGCAGCCGGACTAGGGGCGGCACAGATACGCAGTATTTT.

The chain combines TRBV2 with TRBJ1-2; D gene uncertain. Trimming removed 2 bases at V and 8 bases at J, with 9 bases between. The CDR3 is 12 amino acids. CDR1 SNHLY and CDR2 FYNNEI come from the germline V gene. The CDR3 region is CASSERSDGYTF. The CDR3 coding sequence is TGTGCCAGCAGTGAACGTTCAGACGGCTACACCTTC.

The chain combines TRBV27 with TRBJ1-6, with a possible D match to TRBD1 (5 bases). The germline V and J ends were trimmed by 5 bases and 10 bases, with 18 bases remaining between them. The CDR3 extends over 15 amino acids. CDR1 and CDR2 from the germline V gene are MNHEY and SMNVEV (reference sequence). In nucleotides, the CDR3 is TGTGCCAGCAGTGGCTCCGGGACGAACGGGTCACCCCTCCACTTT. It codes for CASSGSGTNGSPLHF.

The chain recombines TRBV6-1 with TRBJ1-5; TRBD1 matches at 7 bases. With V trimmed by 4 bases and J by 0 bases, 6 bases remained unmatched. CDR1 and CDR2 from the germline V gene are MNHNS and SASEGT. The CDR3 consists of 16 residues. For the CDR3, the DNA is TGTGCCAGCAGTGGATTAGGGACAGTTAGCAATCAGCCCCAGCATTTT. It is translated as CASSGLGTVSNQPQHF.

The CDR3 DNA reads as TGTGCCAGCAGCTTCATGTTCCGAAACTATGGCTACACCTTC. It codes for CASSFMFRNYGYTF. The V and J genes are TRBV13 and TRBJ1-2; D uncertain. The germline V and J ends were trimmed by 3 bases and 2 bases, with 10 bases remaining between them. Germline V gene data show CDR1 as PRHDT and CDR2 as FYEKMQ (reference sequence). The CDR3 is 14 residues long.

The V and J genes are TRBV5-1 and TRBJ2-7; 9 nucleotides match TRBD1. CDR1 and CDR2 (germline): SGHRS, YFSETQ. After removal of 0 bases from V and 1 base from J, the junction contained 8 bases not matched to a gene. The CDR3 is 17 amino acids. The CDR3 region has the DNA TGCGCCAGCAGCTTGGTAATTAACAGGGGGCAGTCCTACGAGCAGTACTTC. Its translation is CASSLVINRGQSYEQYF. Drawing the rest from reference TRBV5-1 and TRBJ2-7, the complete variable domain is KAGVTQTPRYLIKTRGQQVTLSCSPISGHRSVSWYQQTPGQGLQFLFEYFSETQRNKGNFPGRFSGRQFSNSRSEMNVSTLELGDSALYLCASSLVINRGQSYEQYFGPGTRLTVT.

The gene calls are TRBV7-2 and TRBJ2-5; perhaps TRBD2 as D (5 bases). CDR1 and CDR2 (germline): SGHTA, FQGNSA. V gave up 4 bases and J gave up 6 bases, with 18 bases separating them. This CDR3 is 15 amino acids long. CDR3 amino acids: CASSSNPGGLKTQYF. Written as DNA, the CDR3 is TGTGCCAGCAGCTCGAATCCCGGAGGTCTGAAGACCCAGTACTTC.

The rearrangement joins TRBV11-2 to TRBJ1-2, with D unclear. Germline loops: CDR1 SGHAT, CDR2 FQNNGV. The CDR3 length is 13 residues. Between the trimmed V and J ends, which lost 1 base and 4 bases, there was a span of 7 bases. The DNA of the CDR3 is TGTGCCAGCAGCTTAGGAGGAGTCTATGGCTACACCTTC. It codes for CASSLGGVYGYTF. Drawing the rest from reference TRBV11-2 and TRBJ1-2, the complete variable domain is EAGVAQSPRYKIIEKRQSVAFWCNPISGHATLYWYQQILGQGPKLLIQFQNNGVVDDSQLPKDRFSAERLKGVDSTLKIQPAKLEDSAVYLCASSLGGVYGYTFGSGTRLTVV.

The genes are TRBV4-2 and TRBJ1-4; possible D gene TRBD1, 5 bases. CDR3 length equals 17 residues. Trimming left V 0 bases short and J 7 bases short, with 18 bases between. The germline V gene encodes CDR1 LGHNA and CDR2 YNFKEQ. The CDR3 bases are TGTGCCAGCAGCCAAGATCTTTTTTTCGACAGTTCTGAAAAACTGTTTTTT. Its translation: CASSQDLFFDSSEKLFF.

The J gene is TRBJ2-1, the V gene TRBV7-9; 10 bases agree with TRBD2. CDR3 length: 16 residues. The V gene's germline CDR1 is SEHNR and CDR2 FQNEAQ (reference sequence). V was clipped by 1 base and J by 8 bases; unmatched bases: 8. The CDR3 DNA reads TGTGCCAGCAGCTTAGAGCGGGGGGGCATCCTGGATGAGCAGTTCTTC. Amino acid sequence: CASSLERGGILDEQFF.

The chain employs TRBV27 and TRBJ2-3, with D perhaps TRBD1 (5 bases). This CDR3 comprises 19 residues. The V gene lost 1 base and the J gene lost 9 bases, with 29 bases spanning the gap. CDR1 is MNHEY and CDR2 is SMNVEV in the germline V gene (reference sequence). The CDR3 sequence is CASSLYPPRKGVYTGTQYF. CDR3 DNA: TGTGCCAGCAGTTTATACCCCCCACGGAAAGGGGTATACACAGGCACGCAGTATTTT.